Presented here are 30 T cell receptor beta chains from one specimen sequenced in a study of identifying expanded T cells in peripheral blood. Profiling relied on immunoSEQ multiplex PCR, and the TCRdb table lists in-frame clones only, not all of them. The sample carries 50,000 to 65,000 clones, about four fifths recorded once. The sequenced sample was blood. Receptors were obtained from a person between 18 and 75 years old in good health.

This clone was observed a few times. This chain joins TRBV5-1 and TRBJ1-2, with a possible D match to TRBD1 (5 bases). The germline CDR1 and CDR2 sequences are SGHRS and YFSETQ. Trimming pared 0 bases from V and 4 bases from J, leaving 7 bases between. The CDR3 has 13 amino acids. The CDR3 loop is CASSLDDSYGYTF. CDR3 nucleotide sequence: TGCGCCAGCAGCTTGGATGACAGCTATGGCTACACCTTC.

This clone was seen a single time. The chain carries TRBV5-4 and TRBJ2-1; a weak D match, TRBD2 (6 bases). The CDR3 extends over 14 amino acids. The V and J ends lost 5 bases and 4 bases respectively, with 13 bases between them. Germline V gene data show CDR1 as SGHNT and CDR2 as YYREEE (reference sequence). DNA of the CDR3: TGTGCCAGCAGTCCCGGGACTTCTTACAATGAGCAGTTCTTC. Its protein product is CASSPGTSYNEQFF.

V gene TRBV2 combines with J gene TRBJ1-2; weak D call: TRBD1 (6 bases). V lost 8 bases to trimming and J lost 3 bases, with 13 bases between them. Germline loops: CDR1 SNHLY, CDR2 FYNNEI. The CDR3 has 13 amino acids. In DNA form, the CDR3 reads TGTGCCAGCTCGGAACAGGGTTACTATGGCTACACCTTC. The encoded protein is CASSEQGYYGYTF. Filled out from reference TRBV2 and TRBJ1-2, the complete variable domain reads EPEVTQTPSHQVTQMGQEVILRCVPISNHLYFYWYRQILGQKVEFLVSFYNNEISEKSEIFDDQFSVERPDGSNFTLKIRSTKLEDSAMYFCASSEQGYYGYTFGSGTRLTVV.

The V and J genes are TRBV7-2 and TRBJ2-3; 7 positions agree with TRBD2. Trimming removed 0 bases from V and 3 bases from J; junction bases left unmatched: 3. CDR1 is SGHTA, CDR2 FQGNSA, per germline. The CDR3 is 15 amino acids. DNA for the CDR3: TGTGCCAGCAGCTTAGCGGGGGGGACGACAGATACGCAGTATTTT. It translates to CASSLAGGTTDTQYF.

This rearrangement joins TRBV5-8 to TRBJ2-6; D is undetermined. The CDR3 is 16 residues long. V lost 2 bases, J lost 0 bases, and 9 bases lay in between. Germline loops: CDR1 SGHTS, CDR2 YDEGEE. CDR3 in amino acids: CASSFSSFSGANVLTF. CDR3 nucleotide sequence: TGTGCCAGCAGCTTCTCTTCGTTCTCTGGGGCCAACGTCCTGACTTTC.

This clone has a single count. The chain combines TRBV7-2 with TRBJ2-5, with TRBD2 as a possible D gene (6 bases). Germline CDR1 reads SGHTA; CDR2 reads FQGNSA. V was clipped by 1 base and J by 4 bases, with 10 bases between them. The CDR3 contains 14 residues. For the CDR3, the DNA is TGTGCCAGCAGCTTAGTTCTTAGCGGAGAGACCCAGTACTTC. Protein product: CASSLVLSGETQYF. Variable domain in full (rest from reference TRBV7-2 and TRBJ2-5): GAGVSQSPSNKVTEKGKDVELRCDPISGHTALYWYRQSLGQGLEFLIYFQGNSAPDKSGLPSDRFSAERTGGSVSTLTIQRTQQEDSAVYLCASSLVLSGETQYFGPGTRLLVL.

This clone occurred a few times. The chain is built from TRBV27 and TRBJ1-2; D is unresolved. From germline, CDR1 is MNHEY and CDR2 SMNVEV (reference sequence). Trimming took off 5 bases at V and 0 bases at J, with 16 bases between the two ends. This CDR3 comprises 16 residues. The CDR3 sequence: CASSPGVLTSNYGYTF. DNA for the CDR3: TGTGCCAGCAGTCCTGGGGTATTAACCTCTAACTATGGCTACACCTTC.

The rearrangement links TRBV6-1 to TRBJ2-7, with 12 bases that match TRBD1. The CDR3 extends over 16 amino acids. With 0 bases clipped from V and 4 bases from J, the junction kept 4 bases outside the gene matches. CDR1 is MNHNS, CDR2 SASEGT, per germline. The DNA of the CDR3 is TGTGCCAGCAGTGAAGCGGGACAGGGGGCGCGGTACGAGCAGTACGTC. Translating it yields CASSEAGQGARYEQYV.

This chain links TRBV2 with TRBJ2-1; 9 bases agree with TRBD2. The CDR3 contains 16 residues. The ends lost 5 bases at V and 7 bases at J; junction bases unmatched: 12. Germline CDR1 reads SNHLY; CDR2 reads FYNNEI. The CDR3 is CASSTLAGLPTNEQFF. Written as DNA, the CDR3 is TGTGCCAGCAGTACCCTAGCGGGACTACCTACAAATGAGCAGTTCTTC.

This clone was detected a few times. The rearrangement links TRBV7-9 to TRBJ1-1; TRBD1 might be the D (5 bases). This CDR3 has 14 residues. The V gene lost 4 bases and the J gene lost 4 bases, with 13 bases spanning the gap. Germline values: CDR1 SEHNR, CDR2 FQNEAQ (reference sequence). The DNA for the CDR3 is TGTGCCAGCAGCTCCCAGTGGGGGGGCACTGAAGCTTTCTTT. As protein: CASSSQWGGTEAFF.

A word on this clone: The junction differs from germline at one of its ends, possibly a read error. DNA for the CDR3: TGTGCCAGCAGCTTAGCAGGACGGACCAATTCACCCCTCCACTTT. Residues: CASSLAGRTNSPLHF. This rearrangement joins TRBV5-1 to TRBJ1-6; no reliable D call. The CDR3 is made up of 15 amino acids. Germline assignment: CDR1 SGHRS and CDR2 YFSETQ.

The chain employs TRBV30 and TRBJ1-1; D is perhaps TRBD1 (5 bases). This CDR3 spans 13 amino acids. Trimming shortened V by 2 bases and J by 9 bases, and 16 bases separated the two germline ends. Germline values: CDR1 GTSNPN, CDR2 SVGIG (reference sequence). CDR3 region: CAWSQRDATKAFF. DNA for the CDR3: TGTGCCTGGAGTCAACGGGACGCCACCAAAGCTTTCTTT. Filled out from reference TRBV30 and TRBJ1-1, the complete variable domain reads SQTIHQWPATLVQPVGSPLSLECTVEGTSNPNLYWYRQAAGRGLQLLFYSVGIGQISSEVPQNLSASRPQDRQFILSSKKLLLSDSGFYLCAWSQRDATKAFFGQGTRLTVV.

The rearrangement links TRBV11-3 to TRBJ2-5; 12 nucleotides align to TRBD2. V was clipped by 3 bases and J by 0 bases; unmatched bases: 11. The CDR3 totals 19 residues. Germline lookup yields CDR1 SGHNT and CDR2 YENEEA. The CDR3 protein is CASSFPQTSGGHYQETQYF. In DNA form, the CDR3 reads TGTGCCAGCAGCTTTCCCCAGACTAGCGGGGGTCATTACCAAGAGACCCAGTACTTC.

The table lists this clone with a count of one. This chain joins TRBV5-4 and TRBJ2-5; 10 nucleotides line up with TRBD2. Germline-derived CDR1 and CDR2 are SGHNT and YYREEE (reference sequence). The CDR3 is 15 amino acids. V lost 0 bases to trimming and J lost 9 bases; unmatched junction nucleotides: 8. The CDR3 DNA follows: TGTGCCAGCAGCTTGGCCTCCGGGACTAGCGAGGCCCAGTACTTC. Translating gives CASSLASGTSEAQYF.

The chain couples TRBV6-1 to TRBJ1-1; 7 bases are a match to TRBD1. CDR1 and CDR2 from the germline V gene are MNHNS and SASEGT. The ends lost 8 bases at V and 3 bases at J; junction bases unmatched: 3. The CDR3 extends over 12 amino acids. The CDR3 here is CASSTGYTEAFF. In DNA form, the CDR3 reads TGTGCCAGCTCGACAGGGTACACTGAAGCTTTCTTT.

The chain is built from TRBV27 and TRBJ2-7, with TRBD2 as a possible D gene (5 bases). This CDR3 contains 14 residues. Per germline, CDR1 MNHEY and CDR2 SMNVEV (reference sequence). Trimming removed 3 bases at V and 3 bases at J, with 12 bases between. The CDR3 region is CASSFMRSGYEQYF. The CDR3 nucleotides read TGTGCCAGCAGTTTCATGAGGAGCGGCTACGAGCAGTACTTC.

This chain links TRBV4-1 with TRBJ1-1; TRBD1 is a possible D gene (5 bases). V shed 1 base and J shed 1 base, with 10 bases lying between them. Germline V gene lookup returns CDR1 MGHRA and CDR2 YSYEKL. CDR3 length: 15 residues. This chain's CDR3 is CASSQVSGANTEAFF. DNA for the CDR3: TGCGCCAGCAGCCAAGTAAGTGGGGCGAACACTGAAGCTTTCTTT.

This sequence joins TRBV27 and TRBJ1-1, with 10 bases fitting TRBD1. Losses at the gene ends were 3 bases for V and 4 bases for J; bases not matched to a gene: 2. The CDR3 has 14 residues. The germline V gene has CDR1 MNHEY and CDR2 SMNVEV (reference sequence). The CDR3 sequence is CASSFRTGGTEAFF. DNA of the CDR3: TGTGCCAGCAGTTTCCGGACAGGGGGCACTGAAGCTTTCTTT.

The chain is built from TRBV6-6 and TRBJ1-4; 10 positions agree with TRBD1. CDR1 is MNHNY, CDR2 SVGAGI, per germline (reference sequence). The V and J ends lost 6 bases and 6 bases, in that order; junction bases with no gene match: 4. The CDR3 covers 14 residues. The CDR3 region is CASRETGGYEKLFF. CDR3 DNA: TGTGCCAGCAGGGAGACAGGGGGCTATGAAAAACTGTTTTTT.

Only a few counts were recorded for this clone. This chain joins TRBV30 and TRBJ2-1; D perhaps matches TRBD2 (5 bases). The length of the CDR3 is 12 residues. The V gene lost 0 bases and the J gene lost 5 bases, with 5 bases spanning the gap. The germline CDR1 and CDR2 sequences are GTSNPN and SVGIG (reference sequence). CDR3 coding DNA: TGTGCCTGGAGTGTAGCGGACAATGAGCAGTTCTTC. This sequence encodes CAWSVADNEQFF.

This chain joins TRBV19 and TRBJ1-1, with D uncertain. The CDR3 loop spans 13 amino acids. The germline CDR1 and CDR2 sequences are LNHDA and SQIVND (reference sequence). The germline V and J ends were trimmed by 5 bases and 4 bases, with 11 bases remaining between them. CDR3 DNA sequence: TGTGCCAGTAGTTTCCGGGTGATCACTGAAGCTTTCTTT. Translated: CASSFRVITEAFF.

The rearrangement uses TRBV11-2 and TRBJ2-2, with D hard to call. In germline, CDR1 is SGHAT, CDR2 FQNNGV. With 0 bases removed from V and 8 bases from J, the gap between germline ends came to 7 bases. The CDR3 extends over 13 amino acids. CDR3 coding DNA: TGTGCCAGCAGCTTAGAGGCAATAGGGGAGCTGTTTTTT. Translated, it gives CASSLEAIGELFF.

The gene calls are TRBV18 and TRBJ1-5; 8 bases align to TRBD1. Germline CDR1 and CDR2: KGHSH and LQKENI. Losses at the gene ends were 4 bases for V and 4 bases for J; bases not matched to a gene: 15. The CDR3 contains 18 residues. This CDR3 is CASSLTILDRGGNQPQHF. Here the CDR3 DNA reads TGTGCCAGCTCACTTACTATTCTTGACAGGGGTGGGAATCAGCCCCAGCATTTT.

This clone was counted a few times. This chain links TRBV5-1 with TRBJ2-3; 8 nucleotides match TRBD1. The CDR3 has 16 amino acids. From germline, CDR1 is SGHRS and CDR2 YFSETQ. V was pared by 4 bases and J by 5 bases, with 12 bases of the junction left unmatched. CDR3 amino acids: CASSGTGAGQLDTQYF. CDR3 DNA: TGCGCCAGCAGCGGGACAGGTGCCGGGCAATTAGATACGCAGTATTTT.

The CDR3 DNA follows: TGTGCCAGCAGCCGAATAGCGGGGGGCCAGGAGACCCAGTACTTC. Its translation: CASSRIAGGQETQYF. The genes are TRBV5-4 and TRBJ2-5; TRBD2 matches 10 bases. The CDR3 consists of 15 residues. V was clipped by 4 bases and J by 5 bases; unmatched bases: 8. The germline CDR1 and CDR2 sequences are SGHNT and YYREEE (reference sequence).

The rearrangement joins TRBV5-1 to TRBJ1-2; TRBD1 matches at 9 bases. The CDR3 runs 17 residues. Germline CDR1 reads SGHRS; CDR2 reads YFSETQ. V lost 5 bases to trimming and J lost 4 bases; unmatched junction nucleotides: 15. CDR3 in amino acids: CASRRDAGTGSSYGYTF. The CDR3 bases are TGCGCCAGCAGGAGGGATGCCGGGACAGGGTCGAGCTATGGCTACACCTTC.

V is TRBV7-8 and J is TRBJ2-7; D gene unclear. V lost 1 base to trimming and J lost 2 bases, with 9 bases between them. CDR1 is SGHVS and CDR2 is FQNEAQ in the germline V gene. The CDR3 has 14 amino acids. The CDR3 DNA is TGTGCCAGCAGCTTAGGGACCCGGACCTACGAGCAGTACTTC. Its protein product is CASSLGTRTYEQYF. The full variable domain, with the rest looked up from reference TRBV7-8 and TRBJ2-7, is GAGVSQSPRYKVAKRGQDVALRCDPISGHVSLFWYQQALGQGPEFLTYFQNEAQLDKSGLPSDRFFAERPEGSVSTLKIQRTQQEDSAVYLCASSLGTRTYEQYFGPGTRLTVT.

This chain uses TRBV5-6 with TRBJ1-5, with D tentatively TRBD1 (6 bases). This CDR3 has 12 amino acids. V shed 3 bases and J shed 10 bases, with 11 bases lying between them. The germline gives CDR1 SGHDT, CDR2 YYEEEE. The CDR3 is CASSSGRGPQHF. The CDR3 DNA is TGTGCCAGCAGCTCGGGCAGGGGCCCCCAGCATTTT.

The V and J genes are TRBV18 and TRBJ2-1; tentative D call: TRBD2 (6 bases). The CDR3 consists of 11 residues. Germline lookup yields CDR1 KGHSH and CDR2 LQKENI. Trimming cost V 3 bases and J 10 bases, with 7 bases left between them. CDR3 in amino acids: CASSPGLEQFF. CDR3 nucleotide sequence: TGTGCCAGCTCACCCGGACTAGAGCAGTTCTTC.

This rearrangement joins TRBV5-1 to TRBJ1-4; 7 bases line up with TRBD1. V gave up 4 bases and J gave up 4 bases; unmatched junction bases: 16. The CDR3 extends over 18 amino acids. Germline V CDR1 and CDR2: SGHRS, YFSETQ. In DNA, the CDR3 is TGCGCCAGCAGCAGAGGGGACAGCCTTCACCCCTTTAATGAAAAACTGTTTTTT. It encodes CASSRGDSLHPFNEKLFF.